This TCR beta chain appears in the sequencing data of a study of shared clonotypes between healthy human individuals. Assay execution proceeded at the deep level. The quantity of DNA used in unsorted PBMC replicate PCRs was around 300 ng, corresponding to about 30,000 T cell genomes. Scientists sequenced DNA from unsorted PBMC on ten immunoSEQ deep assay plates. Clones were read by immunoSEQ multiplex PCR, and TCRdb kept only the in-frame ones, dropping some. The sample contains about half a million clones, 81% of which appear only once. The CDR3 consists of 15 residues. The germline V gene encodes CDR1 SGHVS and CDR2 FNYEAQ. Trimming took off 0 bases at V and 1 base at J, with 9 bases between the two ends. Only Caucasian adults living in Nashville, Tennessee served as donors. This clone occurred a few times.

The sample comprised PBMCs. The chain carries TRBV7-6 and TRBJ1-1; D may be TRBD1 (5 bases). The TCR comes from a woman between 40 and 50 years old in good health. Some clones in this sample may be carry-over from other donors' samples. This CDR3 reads CASSLASGRNTEAFF. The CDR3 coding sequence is TGTGCCAGCAGCTTAGCTTCAGGGAGGAACACTGAAGCTTTCTTT.